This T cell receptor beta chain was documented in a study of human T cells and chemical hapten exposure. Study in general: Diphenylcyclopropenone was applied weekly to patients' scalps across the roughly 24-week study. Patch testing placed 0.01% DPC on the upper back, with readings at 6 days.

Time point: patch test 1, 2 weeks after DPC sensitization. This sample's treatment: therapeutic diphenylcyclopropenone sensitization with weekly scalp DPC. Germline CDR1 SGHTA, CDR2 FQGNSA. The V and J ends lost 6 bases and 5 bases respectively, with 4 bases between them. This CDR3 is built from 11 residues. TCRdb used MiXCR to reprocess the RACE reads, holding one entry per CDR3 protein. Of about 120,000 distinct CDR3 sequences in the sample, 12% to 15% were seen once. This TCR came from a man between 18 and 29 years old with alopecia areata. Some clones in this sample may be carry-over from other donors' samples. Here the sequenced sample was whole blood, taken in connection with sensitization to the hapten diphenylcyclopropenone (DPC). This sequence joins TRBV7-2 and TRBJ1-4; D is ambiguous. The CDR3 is CASRLNEKLFF. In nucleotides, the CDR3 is TGTGCCAGCAGGTTAAATGAAAAACTGTTTTTT.